The 9 T cell receptor beta chains given below trace back to one sample, sequenced in a study of blood T cell repertoires in COVID-19 (dated by TCRdb to 2020 to 2021). Libraries came from the immunoSEQ multiplex PCR assay. TCRdb holds this immuneACCESS table with in-frame rearrangements only. Some clones are missing; in checked studies, unresolved V genes explain under half, and the rest has no known cause. Present in this sample are approximately 350,000 clones, about 89% of which were seen just once. The ten largest clones take up 1.2% of the sample. The sample taken for sequencing was peripheral blood. These receptors were collected from a middle-aged man with acute or convalescent COVID-19.

The chain is built from TRBV2 and TRBJ2-3, with 7 bases lining up with TRBD2. Germline V gives CDR1 SNHLY, CDR2 FYNNEI. Losses at the gene ends were 4 bases for V and 11 bases for J; bases not matched to a gene: 15. The length of the CDR3 is 15 residues. This CDR3 is CASSGVGLTVVGQYF. The CDR3 bases are TGTGCCAGCAGTGGGGTGGGACTAACCGTCGTTGGGCAGTATTTT. Full variable domain (remainder filled in from reference TRBV2 and TRBJ2-3): EPEVTQTPSHQVTQMGQEVILRCVPISNHLYFYWYRQILGQKVEFLVSFYNNEISEKSEIFDDQFSVERPDGSNFTLKIRSTKLEDSAMYFCASSGVGLTVVGQYFGPGTRLTVL.

The chain is built from TRBV4-3 and TRBJ2-5; 11 bases align to TRBD2. Germline V gene data show CDR1 as LGHNA and CDR2 as YSLEER. V trimming: 0 bases; J trimming: 5 bases; junction bases outside the gene matches: 11. This CDR3 is built from 18 residues. The CDR3 is CASSQDGVAGGPRETQYF. CDR3 DNA: TGCGCCAGCAGCCAAGATGGGGTAGCGGGGGGGCCGAGGGAGACCCAGTACTTC.

The gene calls are TRBV11-3 and TRBJ2-2; 8 bases line up with TRBD2. CDR3 length: 16 residues. Germline V CDR1 and CDR2: SGHNT, YENEEA. Trimming took 3 bases from V and 6 from J; bases not matched to a gene: 9. CDR3 region: CASSFNNHGGAGELFF. The CDR3, as DNA: TGTGCCAGCAGCTTCAACAACCACGGGGGGGCCGGGGAGCTGTTTTTT.

This clone was observed a few times. CDR3 sequence: CASSLNQGKVGEQYF. The CDR3, as DNA: TGTGCCAGCAGCCTTAACCAGGGGAAGGTCGGGGAGCAGTACTTC. The V and J genes are TRBV28 and TRBJ2-7, with D possibly being TRBD1 (6 bases). CDR1 and CDR2 from the germline V gene are MDHEN and SYDVKM. V dropped 6 bases and J dropped 7 bases, with 22 bases sitting between them. The CDR3 loop spans 15 amino acids.

The DNA for the CDR3 is TGTGCCAGCAGTCTTGAAAGGGGATACGAGCAGTACTTC. Residues: CASSLERGYEQYF. The rearrangement links TRBV6-4 to TRBJ2-7; maybe TRBD1 (5 bases). CDR1 and CDR2 (germline): MRHNA, SNTAGT. V was trimmed by 5 bases and J by 4 bases, leaving 12 bases between them. The CDR3 is 13 residues long.

The genes are TRBV5-1 and TRBJ1-4, with D maybe TRBD1 (6 bases). CDR1 is SGHRS and CDR2 is YFSETQ in the germline V gene. The germline V and J ends were trimmed by 4 bases and 14 bases, with 18 bases remaining between them. CDR3 length: 13 residues. The CDR3 coding sequence is TGCGCCAGCAGCCCGGTTGCGGGGGCGATGCTGTTTTTT. Protein product: CASSPVAGAMLFF.

This chain uses TRBV5-4 with TRBJ2-1; 8 nucleotides agree with TRBD2. This CDR3 has 12 residues. Germline assignment: CDR1 SGHNT and CDR2 YYREEE (reference sequence). After removal of 4 bases from V and 9 bases from J, the junction contained 3 bases not matched to a gene. Written as DNA, the CDR3 is TGTGCCAGCAGCATAGGACTAGCTGAGCAGTTCTTC. Translation gives CASSIGLAEQFF.

The rearrangement joins TRBV9 to TRBJ2-7, with 7 nucleotides matching TRBD2. Looked up from germline, CDR1 is SGDLS and CDR2 is YYNGEE. V lost 2 bases and J lost 3; bases outside the gene matches: 5. The CDR3 consists of 14 residues. The CDR3 here is CASSVSGMNYEQYF. The CDR3 coding sequence is TGTGCCAGCAGCGTCAGCGGGATGAACTACGAGCAGTACTTC.

The rearrangement uses TRBV25-1 and TRBJ2-5; a possible D gene is TRBD2 (7 bases). Trimming removed 5 bases from V and 7 bases from J, with 14 bases in between. The length of the CDR3 is 13 residues. CDR1 and CDR2 from the germline V gene are MGHDK and SYGVNS. In DNA form, the CDR3 reads TGTGCCAGCAGTCAGCACAGGGAGGGGACCCAGTACTTC. Protein product: CASSQHREGTQYF.